The 10 T cell receptor beta chains given below trace back to one sample, sequenced in a study of spatial heterogeneity in lung cancer. Time point indicated: sample taken at primary tumor resection. Sequencing was performed on whole RNA extracted from tumor and nontumor lung tissue, or from frozen PBMC, and the material was left unsorted. TCRdb analysed the 5' RACE reads with MiXCR anew, one entry per CDR3 protein. The sample records some 53,000 distinct CDR3 sequences, under 7.5% being singletons. The specimen comprised PBMCs, sampled at surgery. The origin of the receptors is a female donor with early-stage non-small cell lung cancer.

This clonotype appeared many times. The V call is TRBV3-1, the J call TRBJ2-5; D perhaps matches TRBD2 (5 bases). The CDR3 extends over 12 amino acids. Germline V gene data show CDR1 as LGHDT and CDR2 as YNNKEL (reference sequence). V dropped 7 bases and J dropped 5 bases, with 11 bases sitting between them. The CDR3 region is CASTGLAETQYF. CDR3 sequence (DNA): TGTGCCAGCACAGGCTTAGCGGAGACCCAGTACTTC.

This clonotype was found a few times. The rearrangement uses TRBV19 and TRBJ2-5; no reliable D call. Germline V gene sequence: CDR1 LNHDA, CDR2 SQIVND (reference sequence). V lost 2 bases, J lost 0 bases, and 1 base lay in between. The CDR3 contains 12 residues. The CDR3 sequence is CASSINQETQYF. The CDR3 region has the DNA TGTGCCAGTAGTATAAACCAAGAGACCCAGTACTTC.

This clonotype was recorded at least ten times. J is TRBJ2-5 and V is TRBV7-9, with 12 bases that match TRBD1. V dropped 5 bases and J dropped 5; count of bases not matched to a gene: 6. Germline-derived CDR1 and CDR2 are SEHNR and FQNEAQ (reference sequence). This CDR3 spans 15 amino acids. CDR3 nucleotides: TGTGCCAGCAGCCGAGGGACAGGGGGCCGGGAGACCCAGTACTTC. Its translation: CASSRGTGGRETQYF.

This clonotype was seen repeatedly, ten times or more. This chain links TRBV3-1 with TRBJ2-5; 10 positions match TRBD2. The junction had 7 bases not matched to a gene; V was cut back by 2 bases and J by 7 bases. From germline, CDR1 is LGHDT and CDR2 YNNKEL (reference sequence). This CDR3 has 15 residues. The CDR3 DNA reads TGTGCCAGCAGCCAACCAGCGGGGGGGCCCGGGACCCAGTACTTC. Its translation is CASSQPAGGPGTQYF.

This clonotype was seen many times. The rearrangement uses TRBV29-1 and TRBJ1-1, with D unclear. Germline V CDR1 and CDR2: SQVTM, ANQGSEA. The V and J ends lost 4 bases and 1 base respectively, with 7 bases between them. CDR3 length: 12 residues. CDR3 region: CSVVPANTEAFF. The CDR3 DNA is TGCAGCGTTGTTCCAGCGAACACTGAAGCTTTCTTT.

This clonotype came up many times. CDR3 residues: CASSPQAGAYNEQFF. CDR3 DNA sequence: TGCGCCAGCAGCCCACAAGCGGGGGCCTACAATGAGCAGTTCTTC. The rearrangement joins TRBV5-1 to TRBJ2-1; 8 bases are shared with TRBD2. Germline V gene sequence: CDR1 SGHRS, CDR2 YFSETQ. Unmatched junction bases numbered 5, after V lost 4 bases and J lost 2 bases. This CDR3 has 15 residues. Supplemented by reference TRBV5-1 and TRBJ2-1, the full variable domain reads KAGVTQTPRYLIKTRGQQVTLSCSPISGHRSVSWYQQTPGQGLQFLFEYFSETQRNKGNFPGRFSGRQFSNSRSEMNVSTLELGDSALYLCASSPQAGAYNEQFFGPGTRLTVL.

This chain joins TRBV6-5 and TRBJ1-2, with 10 bases matching TRBD1. The V and J ends lost 8 bases and 5 bases, in that order; junction bases with no gene match: 11. CDR1 is MNHEY, CDR2 SVGAGI, per germline. This CDR3 is built from 15 residues. The CDR3 region is CASGPVGQGEYGYTF. The CDR3 DNA sequence: TGTGCCAGCGGGCCGGTAGGACAGGGGGAATATGGCTACACCTTC.

This clonotype was seen ten or more times. The chain uses TRBV20-1 and TRBJ1-6, with 8 positions matching TRBD1. Germline V gene sequence: CDR1 DFQATT, CDR2 SNEGSKA (reference sequence). This CDR3 has 14 amino acids. V trimming: 1 base; J trimming: 10 bases; junction bases outside the gene matches: 6. CDR3 region: CSARAGGQVSPLHF. The CDR3 DNA sequence: TGCAGTGCTAGAGCAGGGGGACAGGTGTCACCCCTCCACTTT.

Turning to this clonotype: A much larger clone lies one base from this, so it may be a read error. V usage is TRBV10-3 and J usage is TRBJ2-5; tentatively, D is TRBD1 or TRBD2 (5 bases each). This CDR3 comprises 16 residues. In germline, CDR1 is ENHRY, CDR2 SYGVKD. The CDR3 reads CVISESPLGDEETQYF. The CDR3 DNA reads TGTGTCATCAGTGAGTCGCCCTTGGGGGACGAAGAGACCCAGTACTTC.

In its sample, this clonotype was seen many times. V and J are TRBV7-8 and TRBJ2-2, with 9 positions matching TRBD1. Germline loops: CDR1 SGHVS, CDR2 FQNEAQ. With V trimmed by 4 bases and J by 4 bases, 4 bases remained unmatched. This CDR3 is 15 amino acids long. CDR3 bases: TGTGCCAGCAGCTCACAGGGGGCGGTCACCGGGGAGCTGTTTTTT. Residues: CASSSQGAVTGELFF.